This TCR beta chain was captured by sequencing in a study of blood T cell repertoires in COVID-19. At the level of the study: The United States, Italy and Spain provided the acute and convalescent COVID-19 samples. PBMCs, B-cell-depleted T cells, or T cells provided the cDNA or gDNA that made up the material.

Germline loops: CDR1 MNHEY, CDR2 SVGEGT. Trimming at V came to 5 bases and at J to 2 bases, leaving 6 bases not matched to a gene. This CDR3 has 14 residues. In the original workflow: Reference gene primer amplification in the assay estimated nucleated cell counts. Assay: immunoSEQ multiplex PCR; the TCRdb copy retains only in-frame clones and omits some. V and J calls and clone size are copied from that table; D and trimming were computed from the DNA. The table records 75,000 to 100,000 clones, around 87% of them present only once. The V and J genes are TRBV6-2 or TRBV6-3 and TRBJ2-7, with 7 bases fitting TRBD1. This clonotype was sampled from a human donor with acute or convalescent COVID-19. The donor label of this sample is uncertain. The sequenced material came from peripheral blood. The CDR3 protein is CASSTGTAPYEQYF. Here the CDR3 DNA reads TGTGCCAGCAGTACAGGGACAGCCCCCTACGAGCAGTACTTC.